The 27 T cell receptor beta chains given below trace back to one sample, sequenced in a study of Graves' ophthalmopathy and Graves' hyperthyroidism. RNA transcripts provided the template for amplifying TCR beta CDR3 regions. A first-round RT-PCR used HTBI primers, followed by a second-round multiplex PCR. TCRdb processed the multiplex PCR reads anew with MiXCR; each CDR3 protein has one entry. The profile covers a few hundred thousand distinct CDR3 sequences, with approximately 15% appearing a single time and 5.5% to 7% taken by the ten largest. The sample consisted of peripheral blood. These receptor sequences come from a woman between 18 and 29 years old with stable Graves' hyperthyroidism.

V is TRBV14 and J is TRBJ1-6; D gene uncertain. The CDR3 runs to 12 residues. Between the trimmed V and J ends, which lost 3 bases and 11 bases, there was a span of 8 bases. CDR1 and CDR2 from the germline V gene are SGHDN and FVKESK. The CDR3 reads CASSHLLAPLHF. In nucleotides, the CDR3 is TGTGCCAGCAGCCACCTGTTGGCACCCCTCCACTTT.

This clonotype has a count of ten or more. The V call is TRBV7-8, the J call TRBJ2-2; D is undetermined. V was cut by 10 bases and J by 0 bases, with 9 bases left in between. The CDR3 sequence is 13 residues long. Germline V gives CDR1 SGHVS, CDR2 FQNEAQ. CDR3 sequence (DNA): TGTGCCACCAATCCCCCGAACACCGGGGAGCTGTTTTTT. Protein sequence: CATNPPNTGELFF.

The chain couples TRBV6-2 or TRBV6-3 to TRBJ2-2, with D hard to call. Trimming cost V 3 bases and J 4 bases, with 18 bases left between them. Per germline, CDR1 MNHEY and CDR2 SVGEGT. This CDR3 region has 17 residues. The CDR3 is CASSYDRRTASTGELFF. CDR3 DNA: TGTGCCAGCAGTTATGATCGGCGTACAGCTAGCACCGGGGAGCTGTTTTTT.

This clonotype came up a few times. This chain links TRBV4-1 with TRBJ1-1, with D unresolved. The germline gives CDR1 MGHRA, CDR2 YSYEKL. The CDR3 has 19 amino acids. V dropped 2 bases and J dropped 0 bases, with 22 bases sitting between them. The CDR3 nucleotides read TGCGCCAGCAGCCAACCCCCGCTCGGGAGAAACCAGATGAACACTGAAGCTTTCTTT. Its translation: CASSQPPLGRNQMNTEAFF.

The chain has TRBV9 and TRBJ2-2, with TRBD2 as a possible D gene (6 bases). Per the germline V gene, CDR1 is SGDLS and CDR2 is YYNGEE. Trimming took off 4 bases at V and 6 bases at J, with 13 bases between the two ends. The CDR3 sequence is 14 residues long. The CDR3 is CASSLMGGSGELFF. Written as DNA, the CDR3 is TGTGCCAGCAGCCTCATGGGGGGTTCCGGGGAGCTGTTTTTT.

The chain has TRBV20-1 and TRBJ1-1; weak D call: TRBD1 (6 bases). V lost 3 bases to trimming and J lost 9 bases, with 17 bases between them. The CDR3 length is 13 residues. Germline CDR1 is DFQATT and CDR2 is SNEGSKA (reference sequence). CDR3 protein: CSARDRTVKKAFF. The CDR3 nucleotides are TGCAGTGCTAGGGATAGGACAGTCAAAAAAGCTTTCTTT.

V is TRBV29-1 and J is TRBJ1-2, with D perhaps matching TRBD1 (5 bases). Germline V gives CDR1 SQVTM, CDR2 ANQGSEA. V shed 3 bases and J shed 3 bases, with 11 bases lying between them. The CDR3 consists of 13 residues. The CDR3 loop is CSVEGQGYYGYTF. The DNA for the CDR3 is TGCAGCGTTGAGGGGCAGGGCTACTATGGCTACACCTTC.

At least ten counts were recorded for this clonotype. The chain has TRBV19 and TRBJ2-7; 9 bases are a match to TRBD1. V gave up 3 bases and J gave up 2 bases; unmatched junction bases: 5. Germline CDR1 is LNHDA and CDR2 is SQIVND (reference sequence). This CDR3 spans 15 amino acids. The CDR3 DNA reads TGTGCCAGTAGTATCAAGACAGGGGGTGCCTACGAGCAGTACTTC. The encoded protein is CASSIKTGGAYEQYF. Full variable domain (missing parts from reference TRBV19 and TRBJ2-7): DGGITQSPKYLFRKEGQNVTLSCEQNLNHDAMYWYRQDPGQGLRLIYYSQIVNDFQKGDIAEGYSVSREKKESFPLTVTSAQKNPTAFYLCASSIKTGGAYEQYFGPGTRLTVT.

About this clonotype: A junction end diverges from the germline sequence, so it may reflect a read error. The rearrangement links TRBV6-1 to TRBJ1-1; weak D call: TRBD1 (5 bases). This CDR3 comprises 15 residues. Germline CDR1 MNHNS, CDR2 SASEGT. This CDR3 reads CASSDPGTPDTKAFF. DNA of the CDR3: TGTGCCAGCAGTGACCCCGGGACCCCCGACACTAAAGCTTTCTTT.

The chain carries TRBV12-3 or TRBV12-4 and TRBJ1-3, with 11 bases identical to TRBD1. The V and J ends lost 11 bases and 2 bases, in that order; junction bases with no gene match: 8. The CDR3 is 15 amino acids. In DNA form, the CDR3 reads TGTGCCTCAAAGGACAGGGGGCGAACTGGAAACACCATATATTTT. It is translated as CASKDRGRTGNTIYF.

This clonotype was seen a handful of times. A clone one base away is much larger, so this may be a read error. The rearrangement uses TRBV12-3 or TRBV12-4 and TRBJ2-2; TRBD2 matches 8 bases. This CDR3 has 16 residues. CDR3 region: CASRENRLASAGELCF. The CDR3 DNA is TGTGCCAGCAGGGAAAATAGACTAGCGAGCGCCGGGGAGCTGTGTTTT.

This clonotype came up many times. The V and J genes are TRBV6-1 and TRBJ2-5; TRBD1 aligns across 8 bases. Germline V gives CDR1 MNHNS, CDR2 SASEGT. J was trimmed by 4 bases and V by 1 base; bases with no gene match: 5. This CDR3 has 15 residues. CDR3 amino acids: CASSEGTGKGETQYF. CDR3 DNA: TGTGCCAGCAGTGAAGGGACAGGGAAGGGAGAGACCCAGTACTTC.

This clonotype was seen at least ten times. The J gene is TRBJ1-2, the V gene TRBV6-1; D remains unclear. The CDR3 length is 13 residues. Trimming left V 7 bases short and J 3 bases short, with 12 bases between. Germline V gene data show CDR1 as MNHNS and CDR2 as SASEGT. CDR3 nucleotide sequence: TGTGCCAGCACCGTAAACAGAGACTATGGCTACACCTTC. This encodes CASTVNRDYGYTF.

This clonotype was seen repeatedly, ten times or more. CDR3 nucleotide sequence: TGTGCCAGCAGACTTTCGGGGTCCCTGGGCAATCAGCCCCAGCATTTT. Residues: CASRLSGSLGNQPQHF. J is TRBJ1-5 and V is TRBV12-3 or TRBV12-4; no definite D call. The CDR3 has 16 amino acids. The V and J ends lost 6 bases and 2 bases respectively, with 17 bases between them.

This clonotype has at least ten counts. The V call is TRBV12-3 or TRBV12-4, the J call TRBJ1-3; D gene ambiguous. CDR3 length: 11 residues. Trimming took 7 bases from V and 7 from J, leaving 8 bases between them. CDR3 loop: CASTAANTIYF. CDR3 DNA sequence: TGTGCCAGCACGGCCGCGAACACCATATATTTT.

This clonotype has at least ten counts. For the CDR3, the DNA is TGTGCCAGCAGCTTATCGACAGGGTTCGGGGCCAACGTCCTGACTTTC. Its translation: CASSLSTGFGANVLTF. The rearrangement links TRBV7-9 to TRBJ2-6; 7 bases line up with TRBD1. V shed 2 bases, J shed 4 bases, and the junction held 5 bases outside the gene matches. Germline V lookup: CDR1 SEHNR, CDR2 FQNEAQ (reference sequence). This CDR3 has 16 amino acids.

Many counts were recorded for this clonotype. V is TRBV14 and J is TRBJ1-2; 9 nucleotides agree with TRBD1. CDR1 is SGHDN, CDR2 FVKESK, per germline. The CDR3 is made up of 17 amino acids. V lost 0 bases, J lost 3 bases, and 8 bases stayed unmatched. This chain's CDR3 is CASSQEKNRGRDYGYTF. CDR3 DNA: TGTGCCAGCAGCCAAGAAAAGAACAGGGGGCGCGACTATGGCTACACCTTC.

The chain carries TRBV28 and TRBJ1-2; no clear D gene. Germline-derived CDR1 and CDR2 are MDHEN and SYDVKM. CDR3 length: 14 residues. V was trimmed by 3 bases and J by 2 bases, leaving 10 bases between them. This CDR3 reads CASSFVLTNYGYTF. For the CDR3, the DNA is TGTGCCAGCAGTTTTGTCCTTACCAACTATGGCTACACCTTC.

Ten or more counts support this clonotype. Written as DNA, the CDR3 is TGTGCCAGCGGTGGATCGCTCTACGAGCAGTACTTC. Protein sequence: CASGGSLYEQYF. The chain couples TRBV6-1 to TRBJ2-7; D not certain. The CDR3 spans 12 residues. With 8 bases removed from V and 3 bases from J, the gap between germline ends came to 11 bases. CDR1 is MNHNS, CDR2 SASEGT, per germline.

The chain employs TRBV5-5 and TRBJ1-5; a weak D match, TRBD1 (5 bases). CDR3 length: 15 residues. Deletions cut 0 bases from V and 8 bases from J, with 15 bases between. Germline-derived CDR1 and CDR2 are SGHKS and YYEKEE (reference sequence). Here the CDR3 DNA reads TGTGCCAGCAGCTTGGGGGGGACGGAGCTCAAGCCCCAGCATTTT. Protein: CASSLGGTELKPQHF.

This clonotype was recorded at least ten times. The chain is built from TRBV6-1 and TRBJ1-5; no clear D gene. Trimming removed 0 bases from V and 3 bases from J, with 9 bases in between. CDR3 length equals 15 residues. Germline V gives CDR1 MNHNS, CDR2 SASEGT. CDR3: CASSEASGSNQPQHF. The CDR3, as DNA: TGTGCCAGCAGTGAAGCATCAGGCTCCAATCAGCCCCAGCATTTT.

This clonotype appeared many times. The J gene is TRBJ1-1, the V gene TRBV20-1, with D perhaps TRBD1 (6 bases). CDR1 is DFQATT, CDR2 SNEGSKA, per germline (reference sequence). The CDR3 has 13 residues. The V end was cut by 6 bases, the J end by 0 bases, with 11 bases between. The CDR3 sequence: CSAPRQVNTEAFF. CDR3 nucleotides: TGCAGTGCCCCCCGACAGGTGAACACTGAAGCTTTCTTT.

This clonotype was observed many times. This rearrangement joins TRBV7-9 to TRBJ2-5, with 8 positions matching TRBD1. After removal of 5 bases from V and 4 bases from J, the junction contained 6 bases not matched to a gene. Per the germline V gene, CDR1 is SEHNR and CDR2 is FQNEAQ (reference sequence). This CDR3 is built from 14 residues. This CDR3 is CASSPRGRGETQYF. CDR3 DNA sequence: TGTGCCAGCAGCCCCAGGGGGCGAGGAGAGACCCAGTACTTC.

Ten or more counts support this clonotype. This sequence joins TRBV2 and TRBJ2-4, with 12 bases aligning to TRBD2. CDR3 length: 17 residues. Germline V gene lookup returns CDR1 SNHLY and CDR2 FYNNEI. V was clipped by 4 bases and J by 7 bases; unmatched bases: 11. This CDR3 is CASSVQSSGGGRNIQYF. Here the CDR3 DNA reads TGTGCCAGCAGTGTGCAGTCTAGCGGGGGGGGAAGGAACATTCAGTACTTC.

The V gene is TRBV12-3 or TRBV12-4, the J gene TRBJ1-1; 9 nucleotides align to TRBD1. This CDR3 has 15 residues. Trimming cost V 4 bases and J 4 bases; bases outside gene matches: 7. CDR3 coding DNA: TGTGCCAGCAGTTCTAACAGGGGGCTAAGCACTGAAGCTTTCTTT. This translates into CASSSNRGLSTEAFF.

For this clonotype: Lacking the conserved final phenylalanine or tryptophan, this CDR3 likely reflects a read error. This chain links TRBV12-3 or TRBV12-4 with TRBJ1-2; TRBD1 matches 11 bases. The CDR3 length is 13 residues. The chain's CDR3 is CVSSGQGADGYTL. The CDR3 bases are TGTGTCAGCAGCGGACAGGGGGCAGATGGCTACACCCTC.

The table lists this clonotype with many counts. This chain uses TRBV29-1 with TRBJ1-1, with 8 bases fitting TRBD1. Germline V lookup: CDR1 SQVTM, CDR2 ANQGSEA. The length of the CDR3 is 13 residues. Unmatched junction bases numbered 5, after V lost 7 bases and J lost 1 base. The CDR3 DNA reads as TGCAGCGGATCAGGGGGCCCGAACACTGAAGCTTTCTTT. As protein: CSGSGGPNTEAFF.